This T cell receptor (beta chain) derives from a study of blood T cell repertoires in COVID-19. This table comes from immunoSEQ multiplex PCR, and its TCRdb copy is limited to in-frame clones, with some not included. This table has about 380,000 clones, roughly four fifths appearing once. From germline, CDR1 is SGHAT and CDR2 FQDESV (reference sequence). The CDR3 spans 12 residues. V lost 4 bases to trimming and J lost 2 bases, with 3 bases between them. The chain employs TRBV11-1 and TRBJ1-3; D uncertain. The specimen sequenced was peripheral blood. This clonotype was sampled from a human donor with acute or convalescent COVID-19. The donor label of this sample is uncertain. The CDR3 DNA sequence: TGTGCCAGCAGCTCCGCTGGAAACACCATATATTTT. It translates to CASSSAGNTIYF.